The next 30 T cell receptor beta chains were all read from a single sample in a study of cytomegalovirus exposure and HLA in healthy donors. Use of 60 Vbeta and 13 Jbeta primers characterized the PCR. Sequencing was performed with immunoSEQ multiplex PCR; in TCRdb, only in-frame clones are kept and a portion is missing. The top ten clones hold under 3% of a sample with 120,000 or so clones, about four fifths of them seen once. Sequencing used PBMCs. These receptors came from a woman aged 55-69 years in good health and CMV-seropositive.

This clone was seen once. The chain combines TRBV19 with TRBJ2-2, with D perhaps matching TRBD1 (5 bases). V dropped 11 bases and J dropped 0 bases, with 13 bases sitting between them. Germline V CDR1 and CDR2: LNHDA, SQIVND (reference sequence). This CDR3 has 14 residues. The DNA of the CDR3 is TGTGCCTGCCAAGACAGAGCGAACACCGGGGAGCTGTTTTTT. Translated: CACQDRANTGELFF.

The chain carries TRBV29-1 and TRBJ2-2; tentatively, D is TRBD2 (6 bases). The CDR3 sequence is 14 residues long. The V end lost 7 bases, the J end lost 4 bases, and 16 bases lay between the germline ends. Germline V gene lookup returns CDR1 SQVTM and CDR2 ANQGSEA. The CDR3: CSATPSAGTGELFF. The CDR3 DNA follows: TGCAGCGCTACCCCTAGCGCAGGCACCGGGGAGCTGTTTTTT.

This clone came up a few times. This chain uses TRBV6-6 with TRBJ1-1, with D maybe TRBD1 (5 bases). Trimming removed 5 bases from V and 3 bases from J, with 16 bases in between. The CDR3 spans 15 residues. The germline gives CDR1 MNHNY, CDR2 SVGAGI (reference sequence). The CDR3 is CASSPLPLGDTEAFF. The CDR3 nucleotides are TGTGCCAGCAGTCCTCTTCCCTTAGGGGACACTGAAGCTTTCTTT.

V and J are TRBV6-5 and TRBJ2-7; 8 nucleotides line up with TRBD1. The CDR3 totals 14 residues. V dropped 8 bases and J dropped 7; count of bases not matched to a gene: 13. Germline lookup yields CDR1 MNHEY and CDR2 SVGAGI. Here the CDR3 reads CASARQGILDEQYF. CDR3 DNA: TGTGCCAGCGCCCGACAGGGGATTTTAGATGAGCAGTACTTC.

The J gene is TRBJ2-1, the V gene TRBV11-2; a possible D gene is TRBD1 (5 bases). Germline values: CDR1 SGHAT, CDR2 FQNNGV. Trimming took off 1 base at V and 12 bases at J, with 10 bases between the two ends. The CDR3 extends over 12 amino acids. This CDR3 is CASSLGGVGQFF. In DNA, the CDR3 is TGTGCCAGCAGCTTAGGGGGCGTCGGGCAGTTCTTC.

This clone was seen only once. The genes are TRBV5-1 and TRBJ2-7; 7 bases are a match to TRBD1. This CDR3 is 12 amino acids long. CDR1 is SGHRS and CDR2 is YFSETQ in the germline V gene. J lost 4 bases, V lost 4 bases, and 2 bases had no gene match. CDR3 in amino acids: CASSHRGYEQYF. Here the CDR3 DNA reads TGCGCCAGCAGCCACAGGGGATACGAGCAGTACTTC.

The chain employs TRBV6-6 and TRBJ2-5, with D maybe TRBD2 (6 bases). Germline V gene data show CDR1 as MNHNY and CDR2 as SVGAGI (reference sequence). Trimming shortened V by 7 bases and J by 2 bases, and 14 bases separated the two germline ends. This CDR3 comprises 14 residues. The CDR3 loop reads CASILTGVQETQYF. The DNA for the CDR3 is TGTGCCAGCATTCTAACGGGAGTACAAGAGACCCAGTACTTC.

The chain has TRBV28 and TRBJ1-2; 9 bases agree with TRBD1. The V segment lost 7 bases and the J segment 5 bases; nucleotides outside the gene matches: 5. The CDR3 is 13 amino acids. Germline loops: CDR1 MDHEN, CDR2 SYDVKM. CDR3 amino acids: CASTAGTGYGYTF. CDR3 sequence (DNA): TGTGCCAGCACCGCCGGGACAGGGTATGGCTACACCTTC.

The V gene is TRBV4-2, the J gene TRBJ2-7, with D perhaps TRBD1 (6 bases). Trimming pared 5 bases from V and 2 bases from J, leaving 13 bases between. CDR3 length: 14 amino acids. In germline, CDR1 is LGHNA, CDR2 YNFKEQ. The CDR3 spells CASSSRTAPYEQYF. The CDR3 DNA sequence: TGTGCCAGCAGCTCTCGGACAGCACCCTACGAGCAGTACTTC.

This clone has a single count. A junction boundary mismatches the germline segment, possibly from a read error. This sequence joins TRBV7-9 and TRBJ1-2; 7 bases agree with TRBD1. The V gene's germline CDR1 is SEHNR and CDR2 FQNEAQ (reference sequence). The CDR3 spans 14 residues. CDR3 amino acids: CSSGWGQSNYGYTF. The CDR3 bases are TGTTCCAGCGGCTGGGGACAGTCTAACTATGGCTACACCTTC.

V gene TRBV11-3 combines with J gene TRBJ2-3; TRBD1 agrees at 7 bases. V dropped 5 bases and J dropped 6; count of bases not matched to a gene: 8. The CDR3 has 14 amino acids. CDR1 is SGHNT, CDR2 YENEEA, per germline. CDR3 amino acids: CASSRDSRMDTQYF. CDR3 DNA: TGTGCCAGCAGCCGGGACAGCCGAATGGATACGCAGTATTTT.

V gene TRBV4-1 combines with J gene TRBJ2-7, with D possibly TRBD2 on 6 matching bases. V shed 1 base and J shed 6 bases, with 31 bases lying between them. This CDR3 is built from 20 residues. The germline gives CDR1 MGHRA, CDR2 YSYEKL. The CDR3 protein is CASSQVVLDGDLRARGEQYF. The CDR3 bases are TGCGCCAGCAGCCAAGTAGTTCTGGACGGGGACTTGAGGGCAAGAGGCGAGCAGTACTTC.

The chain couples TRBV28 to TRBJ1-4; 9 positions agree with TRBD1. The germline gives CDR1 MDHEN, CDR2 SYDVKM. The CDR3 extends over 15 amino acids. The J segment lost 7 bases and the V segment lost 7 bases, leaving 10 bases of the junction unmatched. The CDR3 region is CASTVPTGGGEKLFF. The CDR3 coding sequence is TGTGCCAGCACAGTCCCGACAGGGGGGGGTGAAAAACTGTTTTTT.

This clone came up a few times. The chain couples TRBV19 to TRBJ1-3; 9 positions agree with TRBD1. From germline, CDR1 is LNHDA and CDR2 SQIVND (reference sequence). The junction had 15 bases not matched to a gene; V was cut back by 6 bases and J by 3 bases. The CDR3 totals 18 residues. CDR3 residues: CASRELSAGQGYGNTIYF. The DNA for the CDR3 is TGTGCCAGTAGGGAGCTTTCCGCGGGACAGGGATATGGAAACACCATATATTTT. Together with reference TRBV19 and TRBJ1-3, the CDR3 gives the full variable domain: DGGITQSPKYLFRKEGQNVTLSCEQNLNHDAMYWYRQDPGQGLRLIYYSQIVNDFQKGDIAEGYSVSREKKESFPLTVTSAQKNPTAFYLCASRELSAGQGYGNTIYFGEGSWLTVV.

This clone is a singleton in its sample. V is TRBV19 and J is TRBJ2-2; 7 bases line up with TRBD2. Per germline, CDR1 LNHDA and CDR2 SQIVND (reference sequence). The CDR3 contains 16 residues. V trimming: 8 bases; J trimming: 4 bases; junction bases outside the gene matches: 13. For the CDR3, the DNA is TGTGCCAGTCGTGTGTGGGGGAGGGAGGCCACCGGGGAGCTGTTTTTT. Translation gives CASRVWGREATGELFF. The whole variable domain, remainder taken from reference TRBV19 and TRBJ2-2, is DGGITQSPKYLFRKEGQNVTLSCEQNLNHDAMYWYRQDPGQGLRLIYYSQIVNDFQKGDIAEGYSVSREKKESFPLTVTSAQKNPTAFYLCASRVWGREATGELFFGEGSRLTVL.

This rearrangement joins TRBV7-3 to TRBJ2-5; the match to TRBD2 covers 15 bases. J was trimmed by 5 bases and V by 5 bases; bases with no gene match: 6. The CDR3 runs 16 residues. Looked up from germline, CDR1 is SGHTA and CDR2 is FQGTGA. The DNA of the CDR3 is TGTGCCAGCAGCGAGGGACTAGCGGGAGGAGGGGAGACCCAGTACTTC. Encoded protein: CASSEGLAGGGETQYF.

The CDR3 reads CASSLLASGKASTDTQYF. The CDR3 DNA sequence: TGCGCCAGCAGCTTGCTGGCTAGCGGGAAGGCTAGCACAGATACGCAGTATTTT. The chain joins TRBV5-1 to TRBJ2-3; TRBD2 agrees at 9 bases. This CDR3 region has 18 residues. With V trimmed by 1 base and J by 0 bases, 9 bases remained unmatched. CDR1 is SGHRS, CDR2 YFSETQ, per germline. The full variable domain, its missing parts supplied by reference TRBV5-1 and TRBJ2-3, is KAGVTQTPRYLIKTRGQQVTLSCSPISGHRSVSWYQQTPGQGLQFLFEYFSETQRNKGNFPGRFSGRQFSNSRSEMNVSTLELGDSALYLCASSLLASGKASTDTQYFGPGTRLTVL.

This chain joins TRBV28 and TRBJ1-2; 7 nucleotides align to TRBD1. The length of the CDR3 is 18 residues. V shed 1 base and J 0 bases; nucleotides not matched to a gene: 11. CDR1 and CDR2 (germline): MDHEN, SYDVKM. The CDR3 loop reads CASSLSPGQRLANYGYTF. CDR3 DNA sequence: TGTGCCAGCAGTTTATCACCGGGACAGCGGTTAGCTAACTATGGCTACACCTTC.

By frequency in the sample, this clone is medium-sized. This rearrangement joins TRBV6-1 to TRBJ2-7; 7 bases are shared with TRBD2. With V trimmed by 5 bases and J by 6 bases, 7 bases remained unmatched. The CDR3 is 13 residues long. The germline gives CDR1 MNHNS, CDR2 SASEGT. The CDR3 DNA reads as TGTGCCAGCAGTCCACTTAGGGAGGGCGAGCAGTACTTC. It is translated as CASSPLREGEQYF.

As to this clone: Other DNA sequences in the sample encode the same CDR3. The chain couples TRBV9 to TRBJ1-5, with D perhaps TRBD1 (6 bases). CDR1 is SGDLS and CDR2 is YYNGEE in the germline V gene. The CDR3 length is 15 residues. V was trimmed by 0 bases and J by 2 bases, leaving 9 bases between them. This chain's CDR3 is CASSVGGGGNQPQHF. As DNA, the CDR3 is TGTGCCAGCAGCGTAGGAGGGGGTGGCAATCAGCCCCAGCATTTT.

V is TRBV30 and J is TRBJ2-5, with D perhaps TRBD2 (7 bases). The length of the CDR3 is 17 residues. V was pared by 3 bases and J by 9 bases, with 29 bases between. Germline V lookup: CDR1 GTSNPN, CDR2 SVGIG (reference sequence). DNA for the CDR3: TGTGCCTGGAGCCACAACGCTGGCAGCGGGGACATTGGGGCCCAGTACTTC. Protein product: CAWSHNAGSGDIGAQYF.

This chain uses TRBV5-1 with TRBJ2-3, with TRBD1 identical over 8 bases. Germline CDR1 and CDR2: SGHRS and YFSETQ. Germline trimming cut 6 bases from V and 3 bases from J; bases unmatched to any gene: 6. CDR3 length equals 14 residues. CDR3 bases: TGCGCCAGCAATCCGGGACAGGAGACAGATACGCAGTATTTT. Protein product: CASNPGQETDTQYF.

V gene TRBV6-1 combines with J gene TRBJ2-7; TRBD2 agrees at 11 bases. Germline V gives CDR1 MNHNS, CDR2 SASEGT. Trimming removed 3 bases from V and 2 bases from J; junction bases left unmatched: 3. The CDR3 consists of 15 residues. Here the CDR3 reads CASSEGLADTYEQYF. CDR3 DNA: TGTGCCAGCAGTGAGGGACTAGCGGATACCTACGAGCAGTACTTC.

In DNA, the CDR3 is TGTGCCAACAGACAGGGGAAGAACTATGGCTACACCTTC. It yields the protein CANRQGKNYGYTF. The chain employs TRBV6-6 and TRBJ1-2, with 8 nucleotides matching TRBD1. The CDR3 extends over 13 amino acids. V was pared by 10 bases and J by 2 bases, with 6 bases of the junction left unmatched. Germline CDR1 MNHNY, CDR2 SVGAGI (reference sequence).

This chain links TRBV5-4 with TRBJ2-2, with TRBD1 as a possible D gene (6 bases). Germline lookup yields CDR1 SGHNT and CDR2 YYREEE (reference sequence). CDR3 size: 15 residues. V lost 4 bases and J lost 1, with 11 bases in between. The CDR3 region is CASSTGTRNTGELFF. For the CDR3, the DNA is TGTGCCAGCAGCACCGGGACAAGGAACACCGGGGAGCTGTTTTTT. The full variable domain, completed using reference TRBV5-4 and TRBJ2-2, is ETGVTQSPTHLIKTRGQQVTLRCSSQSGHNTVSWYQQALGQGPQFIFQYYREEENGRGNFPPRFSGLQFPNYSSELNVNALELDDSALYLCASSTGTRNTGELFFGEGSRLTVL.

This clone was observed a few times. This chain connects TRBV6-1 to TRBJ1-4, with D possibly matching TRBD1 (6 bases). Trimming removed 4 bases at V and 3 bases at J, with 12 bases between. The germline CDR1 and CDR2 sequences are MNHNS and SASEGT. The CDR3 runs 15 residues. The chain's CDR3 is CASSVFRGANEKLFF. The CDR3 DNA reads as TGTGCCAGCAGTGTATTCAGGGGTGCTAATGAAAAACTGTTTTTT.

On this clone: Other nucleotide sequences from this sample produce the same CDR3. The gene calls are TRBV4-2 and TRBJ1-1; 10 bases agree with TRBD1. The CDR3 totals 16 residues. The germline gives CDR1 LGHNA, CDR2 YNFKEQ. Trimming removed 3 bases from V and 6 bases from J; junction bases left unmatched: 10. The CDR3 bases are TGTGCCAGCAGCCAGGGCCAGACAGGGGGCGTCGCTGAAGCTTTCTTT. Translation: CASSQGQTGGVAEAFF.

In this sample, this clone turned up once. CDR3 region: CASSPGSSGETQYF. CDR3 sequence (DNA): TGTGCCAGCAGCCCCGGTAGCTCGGGGGAGACCCAGTACTTC. This chain links TRBV4-2 with TRBJ2-5, with a tentative D call TRBD2 (5 bases). The CDR3 length is 14 residues. V gave up 4 bases and J gave up 5 bases, with 14 bases separating them. Germline CDR1 LGHNA, CDR2 YNFKEQ.

This chain uses TRBV9 with TRBJ1-5; D may be TRBD1 (5 bases). This CDR3 is built from 15 residues. The V gene's germline CDR1 is SGDLS and CDR2 YYNGEE. V was clipped by 4 bases and J by 1 base, with 12 bases between them. The CDR3 sequence: CASSPDRGSNQPQHF. The DNA for the CDR3 is TGTGCCAGCAGCCCGGATAGGGGAAGCAATCAGCCCCAGCATTTT.

V gene TRBV7-2 combines with J gene TRBJ2-1, with no clear D. The V end lost 5 bases, the J end lost 4 bases, and 18 bases lay between the germline ends. The CDR3 covers 16 residues. The germline CDR1 and CDR2 sequences are SGHTA and FQGNSA. The CDR3 sequence is CASSPEATSRYNEQFF. CDR3 in DNA: TGTGCCAGCAGCCCAGAGGCTACTTCCCGATACAATGAGCAGTTCTTC.